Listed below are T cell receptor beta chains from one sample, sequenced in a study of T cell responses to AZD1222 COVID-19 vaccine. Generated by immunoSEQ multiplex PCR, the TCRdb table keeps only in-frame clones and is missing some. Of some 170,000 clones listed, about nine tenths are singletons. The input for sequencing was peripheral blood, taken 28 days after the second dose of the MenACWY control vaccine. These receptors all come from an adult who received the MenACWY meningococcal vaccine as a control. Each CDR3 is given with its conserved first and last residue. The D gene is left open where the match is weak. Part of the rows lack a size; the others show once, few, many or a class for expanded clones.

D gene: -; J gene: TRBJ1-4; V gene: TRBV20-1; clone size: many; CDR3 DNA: TGCAGTGCGCCCTCCGGGCAGAAACTGTTTTTT; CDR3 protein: CSAPSGQKLFF
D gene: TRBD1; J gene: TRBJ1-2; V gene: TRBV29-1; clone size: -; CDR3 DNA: TGCAGCGTTCGGGACAGGGGGTCCCTCTATGGCTACACCTTC; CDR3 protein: CSVRDRGSLYGYTF
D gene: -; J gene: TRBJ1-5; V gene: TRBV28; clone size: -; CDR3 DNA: TGTGCCAGCCAACGAACCGACAGTAATCAGCCCCAGCATTTT; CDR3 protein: CASQRTDSNQPQHF
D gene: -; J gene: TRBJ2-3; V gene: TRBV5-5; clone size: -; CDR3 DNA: TGTGCCAGCAGCTTGTTTACGGGAGCGATCACAGATACGCAGTATTTT; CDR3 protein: CASSLFTGAITDTQYF
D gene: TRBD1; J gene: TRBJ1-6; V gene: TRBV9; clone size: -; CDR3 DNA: TGTGCCAGCAGCCCCTCGACAGGGGGTAATTCACCCCTCCACTTT; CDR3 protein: CASSPSTGGNSPLHF
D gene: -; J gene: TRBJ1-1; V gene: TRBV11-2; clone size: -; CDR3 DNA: TGTGCCAGCAGCTTAGCCGGACCTAACACTGAAGCTTTCTTT; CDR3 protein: CASSLAGPNTEAFF
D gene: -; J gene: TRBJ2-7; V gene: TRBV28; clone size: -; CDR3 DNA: TGTGCCAGCAGTTTCGGGAATAACTACGAGCAGTACTTC; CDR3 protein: CASSFGNNYEQYF
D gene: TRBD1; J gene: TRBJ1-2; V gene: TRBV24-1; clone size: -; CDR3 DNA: TGTGCCACCAGCCTACAGGGGGCTGGTAACTATGGCTACACCTTC; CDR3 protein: CATSLQGAGNYGYTF
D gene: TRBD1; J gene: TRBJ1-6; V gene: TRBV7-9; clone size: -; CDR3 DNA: TGTGCCAGCAGCTTAAGAGGACAGGGTAATAATTCACCCCTCCACTTT; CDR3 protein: CASSLRGQGNNSPLHF
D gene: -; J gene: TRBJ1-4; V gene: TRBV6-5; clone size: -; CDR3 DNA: TGTGCCAGCAGGGACTTTCGCGATAATGAAAAACTGTTTTTT; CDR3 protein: CASRDFRDNEKLFF
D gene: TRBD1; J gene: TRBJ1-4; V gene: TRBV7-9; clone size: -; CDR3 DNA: TGTGCCAGCAGCACCGGACAGGCGGTTAATGAAAAACTGTTTTTT; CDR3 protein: CASSTGQAVNEKLFF
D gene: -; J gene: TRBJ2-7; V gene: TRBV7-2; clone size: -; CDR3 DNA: TGTGCCAGCAGCCAAAGCTCCTACGAGCAGTACTTC; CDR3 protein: CASSQSSYEQYF
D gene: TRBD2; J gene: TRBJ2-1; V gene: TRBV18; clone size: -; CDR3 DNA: TGTGCCAGCTCACTCCGGACTAGCGTCTTCAATGAGCAGTTCTTC; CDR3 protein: CASSLRTSVFNEQFF
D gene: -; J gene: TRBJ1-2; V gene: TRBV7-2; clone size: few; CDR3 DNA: TGTGCCAGCAGCCGCCTGGGTAGTGCGGGGGAGATTTTCACCTTC; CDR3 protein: CASSRLGSAGEIFTF
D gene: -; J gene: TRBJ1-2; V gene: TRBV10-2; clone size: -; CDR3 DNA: TGCGCCAGCAGTGAGGGGGGGGACTATGGCTACACCTTC; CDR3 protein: CASSEGGDYGYTF
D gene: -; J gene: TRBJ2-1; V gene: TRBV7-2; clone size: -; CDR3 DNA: TGTGCCAGCAGCTTAGCCCTCCTCCTAGCCCCTACCTACAATGAGCAGTTCTTC; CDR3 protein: CASSLALLLAPTYNEQFF
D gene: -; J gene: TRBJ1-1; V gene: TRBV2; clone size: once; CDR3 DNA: TGTGCCAGCAGGGACCAGACAGACACTGAAGCTTTCTTT; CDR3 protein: CASRDQTDTEAFF
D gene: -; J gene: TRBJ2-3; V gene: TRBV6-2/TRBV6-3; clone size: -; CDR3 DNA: TGTGCCAGCAGTTACTCCAGGGGGGGGGCCACAGATACGCAGTATTTT; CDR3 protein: CASSYSRGGATDTQYF
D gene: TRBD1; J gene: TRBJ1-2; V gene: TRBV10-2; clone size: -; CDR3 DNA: TGCGCCAGCAGTGGCGGGACAGGATGGTCTGGAGGCTACACCTTC; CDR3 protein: CASSGGTGWSGGYTF
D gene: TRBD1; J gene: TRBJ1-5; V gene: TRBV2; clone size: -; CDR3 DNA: TGTGCCAGCAGTTTGACAGGGGGCGAGGGGCAGCCCCAGCATTTT; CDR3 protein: CASSLTGGEGQPQHF
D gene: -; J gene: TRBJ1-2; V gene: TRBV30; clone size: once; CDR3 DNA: TGTGCTTGGAGGGGGGCAGGGGCCTACACCTTC; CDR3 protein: CAWRGAGAYTF
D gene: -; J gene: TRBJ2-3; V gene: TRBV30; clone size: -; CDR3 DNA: TGTGCCTGGAGTGTAAAGTACGATACGCAGTATTTT; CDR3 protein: CAWSVKYDTQYF
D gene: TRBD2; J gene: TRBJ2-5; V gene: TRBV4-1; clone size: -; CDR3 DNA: TGCGCCAGCAGCCTAAACGGGGCGGGAGTGGTCCAAGAGACCCAGTACTTC; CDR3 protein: CASSLNGAGVVQETQYF
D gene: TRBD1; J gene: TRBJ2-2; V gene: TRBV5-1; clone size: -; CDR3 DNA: TGCGCCAGCAGCGAACGGACAGGAAATACCGGGGAGCTGTTTTTT; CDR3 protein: CASSERTGNTGELFF
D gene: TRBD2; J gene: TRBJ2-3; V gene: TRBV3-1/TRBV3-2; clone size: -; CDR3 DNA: TGTGCCAGCAGCCAACCTAGCGGGGCCACAGATACGCAGTATTTT; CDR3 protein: CASSQPSGATDTQYF
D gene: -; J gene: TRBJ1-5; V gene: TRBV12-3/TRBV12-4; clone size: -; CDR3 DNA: TGTGCCAGCAGTTTAGACGGCGGACAGCCCCAGCATTTT; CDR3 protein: CASSLDGGQPQHF
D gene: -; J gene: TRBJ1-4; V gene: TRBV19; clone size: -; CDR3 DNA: TGTGCCAGTATATGGGCACACGCAACTAATGAAAAACTGTTTTTT; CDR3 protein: CASIWAHATNEKLFF
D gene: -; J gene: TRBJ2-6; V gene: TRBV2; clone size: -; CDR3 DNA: TGTGCCAGCAGTGGAGGCAGGGTGGGCTTTTCTGGGGCCAACGTCCTGACTTTC; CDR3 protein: CASSGGRVGFSGANVLTF
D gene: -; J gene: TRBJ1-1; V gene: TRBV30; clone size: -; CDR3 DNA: TGTGCCTGGAGTGTCTCCGACAGCACTGAAGCTTTCTTT; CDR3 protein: CAWSVSDSTEAFF
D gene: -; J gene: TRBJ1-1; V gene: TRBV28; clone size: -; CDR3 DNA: TGTGCCAGCAGTCTACAGCCTAACACTGAAGCTTTCTTT; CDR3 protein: CASSLQPNTEAFF